This entry lists 30 T cell receptor beta chains sequenced from one sample in a study of blood T cell repertoires in COVID-19. The method was immunoSEQ multiplex PCR; TCRdb's version includes in-frame clones alone and lacks a portion of them. The sample consists of roughly 60,000 clones, about 83% of them appearing once. Source material: peripheral blood. These receptors were collected from a woman older than 75 with acute or convalescent COVID-19.

This rearrangement joins TRBV29-1 to TRBJ1-1, with 7 bases fitting TRBD1. The CDR3 is 12 amino acids. V shed 6 bases and J 7 bases; nucleotides not matched to a gene: 8. The germline gives CDR1 SQVTM, CDR2 ANQGSEA. The CDR3: CSVTRGSGEAFF. CDR3 in DNA: TGCAGCGTCACCAGGGGGTCTGGTGAAGCTTTCTTT. Looking up the rest from reference TRBV29-1 and TRBJ1-1 gives the full variable domain: SAVISQKPSRDICQRGTSLTIQCQVDSQVTMMFWYRQQPGQSLTLIATANQGSEATYESGFVIDKFPISRPNLTFSTLTVSNMSPEDSSIYLCSVTRGSGEAFFGQGTRLTVV.

Note on this clone: One junction end does not reproduce the germline sequence, and a read error may be involved. The rearrangement joins TRBV3-1 (or the pseudogene TRBV3-2) to TRBJ2-7, with D perhaps TRBD1 (6 bases). Germline loops: CDR1 LGHDT, CDR2 YNNKEL (reference sequence). The CDR3 consists of 15 residues. The CDR3 DNA reads TGTGCCAACAGCCTTGGGACATCGAGCTCCTACGAGCAGTACTTC. The encoded protein is CANSLGTSSSYEQYF.

This chain links TRBV5-6 with TRBJ1-4, with 7 bases aligning to TRBD1. Trimming cost V 3 bases and J 7 bases; bases outside gene matches: 9. In germline, CDR1 is SGHDT, CDR2 YYEEEE. This CDR3 is 15 amino acids long. CDR3 in DNA: TGTGCCAGCAGCTACCAGACAGGGCCGAGTGAAAAACTGTTTTTT. Protein product: CASSYQTGPSEKLFF.

The chain employs TRBV5-1 and TRBJ2-7, with 10 bases fitting TRBD2. In germline, CDR1 is SGHRS, CDR2 YFSETQ. The CDR3 runs 17 residues. With 0 bases clipped from V and 1 base from J, the junction kept 7 bases outside the gene matches. The CDR3 DNA is TGCGCCAGCAGCTTGGGGACGGGACTAGCGATTTCCTACGAGCAGTACTTC. Its protein product is CASSLGTGLAISYEQYF. The variable domain in full, completed from reference TRBV5-1 and TRBJ2-7, reads KAGVTQTPRYLIKTRGQQVTLSCSPISGHRSVSWYQQTPGQGLQFLFEYFSETQRNKGNFPGRFSGRQFSNSRSEMNVSTLELGDSALYLCASSLGTGLAISYEQYFGPGTRLTVT.

V usage is TRBV6-5 and J usage is TRBJ1-5; D is possibly TRBD1 (6 bases). Trimming removed 2 bases from V and 1 base from J, with 9 bases in between. Per germline, CDR1 MNHEY and CDR2 SVGAGI. This CDR3 contains 15 residues. CDR3 coding DNA: TGTGCCAGCAGTTACGACAGGAAGAGCAATCAGCCCCAGCATTTT. Translated: CASSYDRKSNQPQHF.

The chain links TRBV7-9 to TRBJ2-1; 7 positions match TRBD1. CDR1 and CDR2 (germline): SEHNR, FQNEAQ (reference sequence). The J segment lost 6 bases and the V segment lost 4 bases, leaving 12 bases of the junction unmatched. The CDR3 loop spans 16 amino acids. This CDR3 reads CASSSSLAAGGNEQFF. CDR3 DNA: TGTGCCAGCAGCTCGTCATTGGCGGCAGGGGGCAATGAGCAGTTCTTC.

The sample holds one count of this clone. This chain links TRBV7-9 with TRBJ2-1; 7 bases agree with TRBD1. Germline-derived CDR1 and CDR2 are SEHNR and FQNEAQ (reference sequence). This CDR3 has 14 amino acids. Trimming cost V 2 bases and J 6 bases; bases outside gene matches: 4. CDR3 sequence: CASSLLAGGNEQFF. In DNA, the CDR3 is TGTGCCAGCAGCTTATTAGCAGGGGGCAATGAGCAGTTCTTC.

The chain is built from TRBV30 and TRBJ2-1; 10 bases align to TRBD2. The V and J ends lost 0 bases and 2 bases, in that order; junction bases with no gene match: 4. The length of the CDR3 is 16 residues. CDR1 and CDR2 from the germline V gene are GTSNPN and SVGIG (reference sequence). The CDR3 loop is CAWSVELAGPYNEQFF. The CDR3 region has the DNA TGTGCCTGGAGTGTGGAACTAGCGGGACCCTACAATGAGCAGTTCTTC.

The chain combines TRBV4-1 with TRBJ2-3; perhaps TRBD1 as D (6 bases). Germline V gene sequence: CDR1 MGHRA, CDR2 YSYEKL. V lost 0 bases, J lost 1 base, and 14 bases lay in between. The CDR3 runs 17 residues. The CDR3 sequence: CASSQERTDARTDTQYF. The CDR3 nucleotides read TGCGCCAGCAGCCAAGAAAGGACAGATGCCCGCACAGATACGCAGTATTTT.

This clone was picked up a small number of times. V gene TRBV5-1 combines with J gene TRBJ1-4; 9 bases are a match to TRBD1. Germline trimming cut 3 bases from V and 5 bases from J; bases unmatched to any gene: 14. The germline CDR1 and CDR2 sequences are SGHRS and YFSETQ. This CDR3 has 18 amino acids. The CDR3 nucleotides are TGCGCCAGCAGCTCGGGACAGGGATCTGTTAACCCAAATGAAAAACTGTTTTTT. Residues: CASSSGQGSVNPNEKLFF.

The chain has TRBV29-1 and TRBJ1-2, with a weak D call TRBD1 (5 bases). Germline CDR1 and CDR2: SQVTM and ANQGSEA. This CDR3 spans 12 amino acids. The V end was cut by 3 bases, the J end by 8 bases, with 13 bases between. CDR3 loop: CSVEGPTRGYTF. The DNA of the CDR3 is TGCAGCGTTGAGGGGCCTACGAGGGGCTACACCTTC.

The rearrangement uses TRBV7-9 and TRBJ2-7; 12 bases agree with TRBD1. The CDR3 runs 17 residues. Germline V gene sequence: CDR1 SEHNR, CDR2 FQNEAQ (reference sequence). Trimming removed 1 base from V and 0 bases from J; junction bases left unmatched: 4. The CDR3 region is CASSLGPGQGASYEQYF. CDR3 nucleotide sequence: TGTGCCAGCAGCTTAGGTCCGGGACAGGGGGCCTCCTACGAGCAGTACTTC.

V usage is TRBV18 and J usage is TRBJ1-2; D uncertain. CDR3 length: 16 amino acids. V lost 4 bases and J 4 bases, leaving 19 bases between the germline ends. Germline V gives CDR1 KGHSH, CDR2 LQKENI. The CDR3 nucleotides read TGTGCCAGCTCACTCGCCACCAGAGACTTGGGCTATGGCTACACCTTC. This gives the protein CASSLATRDLGYGYTF. The full variable domain, in which reference TRBV18 and TRBJ1-2 provide the parts outside the CDR3, is NAGVMQNPRHLVRRRGQEARLRCSPMKGHSHVYWYRQLPEEGLKFMVYLQKENIIDESGMPKERFSAEFPKEGPSILRIQQVVRGDSAAYFCASSLATRDLGYGYTFGSGTRLTVV.

The genes are TRBV30 and TRBJ2-3; D gene uncertain. Germline values: CDR1 GTSNPN, CDR2 SVGIG (reference sequence). V was pared by 4 bases and J by 1 base, with 18 bases between. The CDR3 extends over 16 amino acids. CDR3 loop: CAWTPSGLRGTDTQYF. For the CDR3, the DNA is TGTGCCTGGACCCCCTCTGGTTTACGGGGCACAGATACGCAGTATTTT.

V and J are TRBV5-8 and TRBJ1-1; unclear D gene. V was pared by 0 bases and J by 10 bases, with 16 bases between. Germline V gene lookup returns CDR1 SGHTS and CDR2 YDEGEE. The CDR3 runs 14 residues. Here the CDR3 reads CASSLGPSGGRAFF. The CDR3 DNA reads as TGTGCCAGCAGCTTGGGGCCCTCCGGAGGCAGAGCTTTCTTT.

The gene calls are TRBV6-2 or TRBV6-3 and TRBJ2-4, with D perhaps TRBD2 (7 bases). V was cut by 4 bases and J by 9 bases, with 16 bases left in between. The CDR3 is 14 residues long. CDR1 and CDR2 from the germline V gene are MNHEY and SVGEGT. CDR3 in DNA: TGTGCCAGCAGTTCGGGAGGCGGGGGCGGCATTCAGTACTTC. Its protein product is CASSSGGGGGIQYF.

The chain combines TRBV7-2 with TRBJ1-1; the D is unclear. Trimming stripped 7 bases from V and 10 bases from J, with 10 bases between. In germline, CDR1 is SGHTA, CDR2 FQGNSA. CDR3 length: 10 residues. The CDR3 bases are TGTGCCAGCAACACGATTGGAGCTTTCTTT. Amino acids: CASNTIGAFF.

The genes are TRBV9 and TRBJ1-3; D ambiguous. The ends were cut back, 0 bases at V and 2 bases at J, with 12 bases in the middle. In germline, CDR1 is SGDLS, CDR2 YYNGEE. This CDR3 is 16 amino acids long. CDR3 loop: CASSVELGSPGNTIYF. The CDR3 bases are TGTGCCAGCAGCGTAGAGCTGGGCAGTCCTGGAAACACCATATATTTT.

The CDR3 nucleotides read TGTGCCAGCAGCGCGGGACAGGGAAGGTCGGACACTGAAGCTTTCTTT. Amino acids: CASSAGQGRSDTEAFF. This chain joins TRBV9 and TRBJ1-1; 9 positions match TRBD1. The germline CDR1 and CDR2 sequences are SGDLS and YYNGEE. J lost 3 bases, V lost 3 bases, and 9 bases had no gene match. The CDR3 totals 16 residues.

This clone has only one observation. The rearrangement uses TRBV7-3 and TRBJ2-1, with 8 bases identical to TRBD1. The V gene's germline CDR1 is SGHTA and CDR2 FQGTGA. CDR3 length: 16 residues. V was pared by 1 base and J by 4 bases, with 6 bases of the junction left unmatched. The CDR3 reads CASSLNAGTGYNEQFF. The DNA for the CDR3 is TGTGCCAGCAGCTTAAATGCGGGGACAGGATACAATGAGCAGTTCTTC.

The sample holds a few counts of this clone. The chain carries TRBV9 and TRBJ2-7, with TRBD1 as a possible D gene (6 bases). This CDR3 spans 15 amino acids. V lost 0 bases and J lost 1, with 11 bases in between. Germline lookup yields CDR1 SGDLS and CDR2 YYNGEE. The CDR3 sequence: CASSVDGTQSYEQYF. The CDR3, as DNA: TGTGCCAGCAGCGTAGACGGGACACAATCCTACGAGCAGTACTTC.

The rearrangement links TRBV27 to TRBJ1-2, with TRBD1 identical over 9 bases. This CDR3 is built from 14 residues. CDR1 is MNHEY and CDR2 is SMNVEV in the germline V gene (reference sequence). Trimming removed 6 bases from V and 7 bases from J; junction bases left unmatched: 9. CDR3: CASRPGQGVGGYTF. The CDR3 nucleotides read TGTGCCAGCAGACCGGGACAGGGCGTAGGTGGCTACACCTTC.

The CDR3 nucleotides read TGTGCCAGCAGCCCCTTAATGAACACTGAAGCTTTCTTT. It specifies CASSPLMNTEAFF. The chain has TRBV6-5 and TRBJ1-1; D ambiguous. This CDR3 is 13 amino acids long. Germline CDR1 MNHEY, CDR2 SVGAGI. The V and J ends lost 6 bases and 0 bases respectively, with 8 bases between them.

This clone was seen just once. The V gene is TRBV28, the J gene TRBJ2-7; 9 nucleotides match TRBD2. The CDR3 spans 15 residues. V was clipped by 7 bases and J by 5 bases; unmatched bases: 12. CDR1 is MDHEN, CDR2 SYDVKM, per germline. This CDR3 reads CASIRGRGRGNEQYF. CDR3 in DNA: TGTGCCAGCATCCGCGGGAGGGGACGGGGCAACGAGCAGTACTTC.

The V gene is TRBV4-3, the J gene TRBJ1-2; TRBD1 agrees at 8 bases. The CDR3 covers 15 residues. Unmatched junction bases numbered 10, after V lost 4 bases and J lost 6 bases. Germline CDR1 reads LGHNA; CDR2 reads YSLEER. As DNA, the CDR3 is TGCGCCAGCAGCCGTACCAGGAGCAGGGGGCATGGCTACACCTTC. It yields the protein CASSRTRSRGHGYTF.

The gene calls are TRBV3-1 (or the pseudogene TRBV3-2) and TRBJ2-5; a possible D gene is TRBD2 (5 bases). Per the germline V gene, CDR1 is LGHDT and CDR2 is YNNKEL (reference sequence). The CDR3 runs to 18 residues. Trimming shortened V by 4 bases and J by 7 bases, and 28 bases separated the two germline ends. The CDR3: CASSPPPGRGSISGTQYF. CDR3 nucleotide sequence: TGTGCCAGCAGCCCCCCCCCGGGCCGAGGATCTATAAGCGGGACCCAGTACTTC.

V and J are TRBV9 and TRBJ2-3, with 8 bases matching TRBD2. In germline, CDR1 is SGDLS, CDR2 YYNGEE. CDR3 length: 16 residues. V shed 4 bases, J shed 5 bases, and the junction held 12 bases outside the gene matches. CDR3 DNA sequence: TGTGCCAGCAGCCTGGGCAGCGGGGGAGGAGTAGATACGCAGTATTTT. Translated, it gives CASSLGSGGGVDTQYF.

As DNA, the CDR3 is TGTGCCAGCAGCCAAGTGGGAGGGGGCTACACCTTC. It codes for CASSQVGGGYTF. The rearrangement uses TRBV4-2 and TRBJ1-2, with D unresolved. Deletions cut 1 base from V and 8 bases from J, with 8 bases between. The CDR3 spans 12 residues. Germline V gene data show CDR1 as LGHNA and CDR2 as YNFKEQ.

The J gene is TRBJ2-1, the V gene TRBV2, with D perhaps matching TRBD2 (5 bases). Germline V CDR1 and CDR2: SNHLY, FYNNEI. This CDR3 has 13 residues. The V end lost 4 bases, the J end lost 9 bases, and 13 bases lay between the germline ends. The CDR3, as DNA: TGTGCCAGCAGTGTCTTATTTGCGGGTGAGCAGTTCTTC. This encodes CASSVLFAGEQFF.

The chain links TRBV28 to TRBJ1-1, with D hard to call. Germline-derived CDR1 and CDR2 are MDHEN and SYDVKM. This CDR3 region has 14 residues. V lost 2 bases to trimming and J lost 5 bases, with 12 bases between them. This CDR3 is CASSLHGSGTEAFF. The CDR3 DNA sequence: TGTGCCAGCAGTTTACACGGGAGTGGAACTGAAGCTTTCTTT.